This TCR beta chain was profiled in a study of blood T cell repertoires in COVID-19. Study-wide background: Specimens from acute and convalescent COVID-19 originated in the United States, Italy and Spain. The cDNA or gDNA used as material had been derived from T cells, B-cell-depleted T cells, or PBMCs.

This clone was seen a few times. Germline CDR1 and CDR2: SGHTA and FQGNSA. J lost 6 bases, V lost 1 base, and 6 bases had no gene match. The CDR3 runs to 15 residues. In the original processing: Researchers report that nucleated cell counts were estimated from reference gene primer amplification. Clones were read by immunoSEQ multiplex PCR, and TCRdb kept only the in-frame ones, dropping some. From that table come the V and J calls and clone size; the DNA was used to work out D and trimming. This sample yields about 120,000 clones, of which over 75% are seen a single time; roughly 1.6% belongs to the top ten.

Sequencing input: peripheral blood. V gene TRBV7-2 combines with J gene TRBJ2-1, with TRBD2 identical over 7 bases. The source is a man aged 50 to 60 with acute or convalescent COVID-19. The CDR3 DNA reads as TGTGCCAGCAGCTTAGAGGTGGGGGGGAGCAATGAGCAGTTCTTC. Translation gives CASSLEVGGSNEQFF.